This T cell receptor (beta chain) was identified during a study of blood T cells in healthy people across ages. A second PCR, run for about 6 to 12 cycles, used a sample-barcoded 5' primer plus a J-beta primer mix. TCRdb re-called the 5' RACE reads with MiXCR, one entry per CDR3 protein. In the table there are some 1.8 million distinct CDR3 sequences, roughly two fifths of which are singletons. The clonotype was recovered from a human donor in good health. The sample consisted of blood.

The CDR3 region has the DNA TGTGCCAGCAGCCAACGCTATAAGGGGGGCACAGATACGCAGTATTTT. It translates to CASSQRYKGGTDTQYF. This chain uses TRBV4-2 with TRBJ2-3; D may be TRBD1 (6 bases). Looked up from germline, CDR1 is LGHNA and CDR2 is YNFKEQ. This CDR3 is 16 amino acids long. Trimming stripped 2 bases from V and 1 base from J, with 13 bases between.